This TCR beta chain was documented in a study of cytomegalovirus exposure and HLA in healthy donors. Study observations and caveats: Most TCRs appeared rarely, but some public TCRs recurred in many donors. A previous analysis found most TCR beta V segments productive roughly 87% or roughly 30% of the time.

In the case of this clone: The antigen remains undetermined.

Use of 60 Vbeta and 13 Jbeta primers characterized the PCR. The repertoire was sequenced with immunoSEQ multiplex PCR; TCRdb's copy has only in-frame clones and lacks some. The top ten clones hold about 7% of a sample with approximately 130,000 clones, around 85% of them seen once. Everyone who donated was a healthy bone marrow donor. The CDR3 has 18 amino acids. Trimming removed 9 bases from V and 0 bases from J; junction bases left unmatched: 13. CDR1 and CDR2 (germline): LNHDA, SQIVND (reference sequence). This TCR was sampled from a woman in her twenties or thirties in good health and CMV-seropositive. The specimen sequenced was PBMCs. The genes are TRBV19 and TRBJ2-1, with TRBD2 identical over 11 bases. CDR3 sequence: CASTNLAGGPGSYNEQFF. DNA of the CDR3: TGTGCCAGCACTAATTTAGCGGGAGGGCCCGGCTCCTACAATGAGCAGTTCTTC.